This TCR beta chain was documented in a study of blood T cell repertoires in COVID-19. V lost 7 bases, J lost 3 bases, and 13 bases lay in between. Looked up from germline, CDR1 is MDHEN and CDR2 is SYDVKM. This CDR3 is built from 14 residues. The protocol was immunoSEQ multiplex PCR, while the TCRdb copy is restricted to in-frame clones and leaves out a portion. The sample has a few hundred thousand clones, 85% to 90% seen once. The material sequenced was PBMCs or T cells enriched from blood (not recorded which). This TCR was sampled from a woman aged 25 to 39 who had recovered from COVID-19. J is TRBJ1-5 and V is TRBV28; D is ambiguous. CDR3 sequence reads: CASNHPGVNQPQHF. The CDR3 bases are TGTGCCAGCAACCACCCGGGAGTCAATCAGCCCCAGCATTTT.